What follows is one T cell receptor beta chain and its context. What this receptor recognizes is not known. No per-base quality is available; no much larger clone lies one base away. Library generation was performed with the immunoSEQ multiplex PCR assay. The authors' pipeline ran thus. A statistical classification framework was built to diagnose cytomegalovirus status from the catalog of TCR beta chain sequences. Imported from immuneACCESS, the table was reduced by TCRdb to in-frame sequences with V and J called. These copies leave out some clones; in studies compared against another copy, an unresolved V gene accounts for under half, and the cause of the remainder is not known. The V and J calls and the clone size are those of that table, but D and trimming were determined from the DNA. This sample has about 360,000 clones in its table, and approximately 90% of those were observed once. Roughly 0.83% of the sample is taken by the ten largest.

The CDR3 numbers 14 residues from cysteine through phenylalanine. Here the CDR3 DNA is all that survives: 42 bases in frame from base 1. From the germline V gene (reference sequence), CDR1 is WNHNN and CDR2 is SYGVQD. Ends trimmed: V by 6 bases, J by 6 bases; bases unmatched to a gene: 6. This specimen belongs to a study of cytomegalovirus exposure and HLA in healthy donors (dated 2017 in TCRdb). As for the study more broadly: A later analysis indicated that the 130 or so validation repertoires were generated on the platform also employed for the approximately 690 repertoires of the first cohort. The study combined high-throughput TCR immunosequencing, statistical association of individual TCRs with disease status, and machine learning to predict cytomegalovirus infection status. Along with the approximately 670-subject first cohort, a separate validation cohort of around 110 different subjects was used. The study aimed to test whether signatures of past pathogen exposure could be identified by cataloging public T cell receptors.

The research as a whole found: In the study, about 150 TCR beta chains were listed as associated with cytomegalovirus. Cytomegalovirus status was reported to be diagnosed by the classifier with high specificity and sensitivity in both the original and validation cohorts. Most TCR sequences were observed very rarely across donors, whereas some public TCRs were present in many individuals. It was suggested by the authors that the approach could potentially be generalized to other disease states and immunological phenotypes. A later analysis lacked HLA typing for the validation cohort, so it scored co-occurrence in that cohort across all 110 or so repertoires. Three of the identified cytomegalovirus-associated TCR beta chains were confirmed in vitro to be specific for cytomegalovirus antigens. A later analysis found that TCRs clustered in the first cohort also tended to co-occur in the 120 or so validation repertoires, with 94% of cluster scores above 0.

The donors were included in the validation cohort of 130 or so subjects, a group kept apart from the roughly 670-subject first cohort. The specimen sequenced was PBMCs. The rearrangement joined TRBV10-1 to TRBJ2-3; 10 bases in the junction line up with TRBD2. This sequence originates from a woman aged 18-29 years in good health and CMV-seronegative. The DNA sequence follows: TGCGCCAGCAGCAGCGGGGGGGCGTCGGATACGCAGTATTTT. It is translated as CASSSGGASDTQYF.